The rows below give T cell receptor beta chains drawn from one sample of a study of blood T cell repertoires in COVID-19. TCRdb's copy holds only in-frame clones and misses some; the assay was immunoSEQ multiplex PCR. The data contain roughly 70,000 clones, around nine tenths of them seen just once; the ten biggest clones take up 19%. The sample taken for sequencing was peripheral blood. The receptors shown here come from a woman aged 80 or over with acute or convalescent COVID-19. The CDR3 runs from the conserved cysteine through the conserved F or W. The order of the fields is CDR3 length, J gene, V gene, CDR3 protein.

14	TRBJ2-5	TRBV3-1/TRBV3-2	CASSQVQSKRTQYF
15	TRBJ2-2	TRBV7-9	CASSLVEGAVGELFF
11	TRBJ1-2	TRBV30	CVEGVVAGYTF
14	TRBJ1-1	TRBV7-2	CASSLGTRDTEAFF
13	TRBJ2-5	TRBV3-1/TRBV3-2	CASSLGNRETQYF
15	TRBJ2-1	TRBV30	CAWSGTSGIGNEQFF
14	TRBJ1-4	TRBV7-2	CASSRGDPNEKLFF
16	TRBJ1-6	TRBV19	CASSSARGQGNSPLHF
15	TRBJ1-1	TRBV6-2/TRBV6-3	CASSSPDRMNTEAFF
13	TRBJ2-1	TRBV16	CASRYRGQDEQFF
19	TRBJ1-3	TRBV18	CASSPIPGQGFSSGNTIYF
12	TRBJ2-7	TRBV29-1	CSVRTGYYEQYF
12	TRBJ1-2	TRBV3-1/TRBV3-2	CASSQPGAGYTF
13	TRBJ2-7	TRBV28	CASRAGFFGEQYF
15	TRBJ1-5	TRBV2	CASSIQGRGSQPQHF
14	TRBJ1-5	TRBV18	CASSNVLSNQPQHF
13	TRBJ2-3	TRBV28	CASGRAGPDTQYF
15	TRBJ1-6	TRBV6-5	CASRPLSSYNSPLHF
15	TRBJ2-3	TRBV7-2	CASSRPGLGIDTQYF
12	TRBJ1-5	TRBV12-3/TRBV12-4	CASSTGLQPQHF
14	TRBJ1-2	TRBV11-2	CASSLRGFGYGYTF
13	TRBJ1-6	TRBV27	CASRRGPGSPLHF
14	TRBJ2-1	TRBV5-1	CASSGREGVGEQFF
17	TRBJ1-1	TRBV25-1	CASSEWGGTGANTEAFF
16	TRBJ2-3	TRBV5-1	CASSLEYRGSTDTQYF
17	TRBJ2-2	TRBV10-2	CASRLLAGGFNTGELFF
14	TRBJ2-1	TRBV5-1	CASSLTTRNNEQFF
14	TRBJ2-7	TRBV18	CASSPIPGYYEQYF
17	TRBJ2-1	TRBV5-1	CASSLASSGGRYNEQFF
15	TRBJ2-2	TRBV2	CASTHGGPRTGELFF
16	TRBJ2-1	TRBV4-2	CASSQDKAGGYNEQFF
18	TRBJ2-7	TRBV6-2/TRBV6-3	CASIPGGRAPPRSYEQYF
16	TRBJ2-3	TRBV29-1	CSVEVPGGGGGNTQYF
14	TRBJ1-5	TRBV18	CASSHRDILFPQHF
15	TRBJ1-1	TRBV12-5	CASGLGGGGFTEAFF
16	TRBJ1-5	TRBV25-1	CASSESRTGINQPQHF
12	TRBJ2-2	TRBV12-3/TRBV12-4	CASTRQPGELFF
15	TRBJ1-5	TRBV28	CASRATVWSNQPQHF
16	TRBJ1-1	TRBV7-3	CASSSLQAFSNTEAFF
14	TRBJ2-1	TRBV2	CASSIPLTYNEQFF
15	TRBJ1-3	TRBV6-1	CASSEVQGAGNTIYF